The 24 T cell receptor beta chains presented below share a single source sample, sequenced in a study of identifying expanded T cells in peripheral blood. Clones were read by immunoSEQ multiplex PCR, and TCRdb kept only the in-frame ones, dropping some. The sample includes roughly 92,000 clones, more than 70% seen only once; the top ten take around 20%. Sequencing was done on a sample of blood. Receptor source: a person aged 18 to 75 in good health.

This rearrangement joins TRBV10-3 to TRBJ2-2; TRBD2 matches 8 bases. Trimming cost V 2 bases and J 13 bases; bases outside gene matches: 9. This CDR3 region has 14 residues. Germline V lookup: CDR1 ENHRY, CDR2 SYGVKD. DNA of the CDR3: TGTGCCATCAGTGAGACCGGGGGGACTAGTGGGCTGTTTTTT. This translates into CAISETGGTSGLFF.

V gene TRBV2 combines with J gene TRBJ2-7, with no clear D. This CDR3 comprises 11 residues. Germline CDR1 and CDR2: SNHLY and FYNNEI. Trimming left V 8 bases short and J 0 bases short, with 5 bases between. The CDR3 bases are TGTGCCAGCGGCTCCTCCTACGAGCAGTACTTC. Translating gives CASGSSYEQYF.

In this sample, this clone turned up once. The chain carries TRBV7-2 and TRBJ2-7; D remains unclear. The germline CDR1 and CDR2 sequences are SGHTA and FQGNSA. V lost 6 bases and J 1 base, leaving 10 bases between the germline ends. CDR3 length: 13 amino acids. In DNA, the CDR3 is TGTGCCAGCAGTCCAGGATTGTCCTACGAGCAGTACTTC. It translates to CASSPGLSYEQYF. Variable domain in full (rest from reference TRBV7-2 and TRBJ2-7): GAGVSQSPSNKVTEKGKDVELRCDPISGHTALYWYRQSLGQGLEFLIYFQGNSAPDKSGLPSDRFSAERTGGSVSTLTIQRTQQEDSAVYLCASSPGLSYEQYFGPGTRLTVT.

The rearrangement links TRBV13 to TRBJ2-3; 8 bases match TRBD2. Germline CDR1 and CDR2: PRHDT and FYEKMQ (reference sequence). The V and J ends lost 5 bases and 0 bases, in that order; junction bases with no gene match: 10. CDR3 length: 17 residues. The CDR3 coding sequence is TGTGCCAGCAGCCTAACGGTAGCGGGGACTAGCACAGATACGCAGTATTTT. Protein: CASSLTVAGTSTDTQYF.

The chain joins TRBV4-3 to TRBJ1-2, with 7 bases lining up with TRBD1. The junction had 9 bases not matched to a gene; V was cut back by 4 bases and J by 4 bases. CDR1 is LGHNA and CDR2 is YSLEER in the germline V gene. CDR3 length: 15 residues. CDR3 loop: CASSLNRGVGYGYTF. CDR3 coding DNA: TGCGCCAGCAGCCTCAACAGGGGCGTGGGCTATGGCTACACCTTC.

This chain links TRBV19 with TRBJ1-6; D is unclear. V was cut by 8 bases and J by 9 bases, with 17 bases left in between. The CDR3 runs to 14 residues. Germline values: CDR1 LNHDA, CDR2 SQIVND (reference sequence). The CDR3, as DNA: TGTGCCAGTGGGCCAGGAAGGCTGGGTTCACCCCTCCACTTT. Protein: CASGPGRLGSPLHF.

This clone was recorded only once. This chain's CDR3 is CASRRVRDRGNSPLHF. The CDR3 nucleotides are TGTGCCAGTAGAAGGGTCCGGGACAGGGGAAATTCACCCCTCCACTTT. J is TRBJ1-6 and V is TRBV19; TRBD1 agrees at 10 bases. Germline V gene lookup returns CDR1 LNHDA and CDR2 SQIVND (reference sequence). This CDR3 comprises 16 residues. J was trimmed by 7 bases and V by 6 bases; bases with no gene match: 9.

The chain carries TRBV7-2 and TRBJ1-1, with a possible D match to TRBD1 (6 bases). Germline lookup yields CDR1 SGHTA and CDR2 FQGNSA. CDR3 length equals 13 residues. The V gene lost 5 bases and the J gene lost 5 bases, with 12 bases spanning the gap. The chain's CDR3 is CASSRTETTEAFF. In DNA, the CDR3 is TGTGCCAGCAGCAGGACAGAAACAACTGAAGCTTTCTTT.

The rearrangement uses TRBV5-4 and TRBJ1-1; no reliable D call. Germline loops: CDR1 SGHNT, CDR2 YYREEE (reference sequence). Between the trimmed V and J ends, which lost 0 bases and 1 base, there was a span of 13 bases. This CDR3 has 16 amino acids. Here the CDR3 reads CASSLALGGPNTEAFF. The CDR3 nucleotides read TGTGCCAGCAGCTTGGCCCTGGGAGGACCGAACACTGAAGCTTTCTTT.

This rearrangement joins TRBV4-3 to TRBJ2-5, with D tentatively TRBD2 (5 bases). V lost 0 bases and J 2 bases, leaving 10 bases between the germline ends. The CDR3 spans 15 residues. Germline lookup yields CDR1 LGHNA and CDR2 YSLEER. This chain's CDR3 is CASSQEGDGQETQYF. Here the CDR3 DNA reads TGCGCCAGCAGCCAAGAGGGAGATGGACAAGAGACCCAGTACTTC.

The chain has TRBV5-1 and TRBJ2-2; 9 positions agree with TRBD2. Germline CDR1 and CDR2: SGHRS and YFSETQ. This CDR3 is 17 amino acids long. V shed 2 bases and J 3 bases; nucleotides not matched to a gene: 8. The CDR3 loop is CASSFRAGGPDTGELFF. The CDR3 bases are TGCGCCAGCAGCTTCCGGGCGGGGGGGCCCGACACCGGGGAGCTGTTTTTT. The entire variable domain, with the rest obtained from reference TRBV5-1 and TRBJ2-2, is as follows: KAGVTQTPRYLIKTRGQQVTLSCSPISGHRSVSWYQQTPGQGLQFLFEYFSETQRNKGNFPGRFSGRQFSNSRSEMNVSTLELGDSALYLCASSFRAGGPDTGELFFGEGSRLTVL.

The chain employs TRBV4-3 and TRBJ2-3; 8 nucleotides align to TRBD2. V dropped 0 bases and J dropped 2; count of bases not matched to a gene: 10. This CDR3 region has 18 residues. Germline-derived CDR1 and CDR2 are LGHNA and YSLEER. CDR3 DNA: TGCGCCAGCAGCCAAGATGGGATTAGCGGGGAAATCACAGATACGCAGTATTTT. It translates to CASSQDGISGEITDTQYF.

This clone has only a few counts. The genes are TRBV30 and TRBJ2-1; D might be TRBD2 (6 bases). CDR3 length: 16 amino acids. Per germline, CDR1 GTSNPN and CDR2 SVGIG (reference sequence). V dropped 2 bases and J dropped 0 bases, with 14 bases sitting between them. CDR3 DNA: TGTGCCTGGAGTACCTCGGGACTCCACTCCTACAATGAGCAGTTCTTC. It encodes CAWSTSGLHSYNEQFF.

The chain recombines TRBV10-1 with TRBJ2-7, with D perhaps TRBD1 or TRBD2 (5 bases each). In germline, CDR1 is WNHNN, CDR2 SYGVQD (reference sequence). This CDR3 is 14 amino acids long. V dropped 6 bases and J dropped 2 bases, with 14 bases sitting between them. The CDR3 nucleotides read TGCGCCAGCAGACCCGCCTGGGGGACCTACGAGCAGTACTTC. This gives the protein CASRPAWGTYEQYF.

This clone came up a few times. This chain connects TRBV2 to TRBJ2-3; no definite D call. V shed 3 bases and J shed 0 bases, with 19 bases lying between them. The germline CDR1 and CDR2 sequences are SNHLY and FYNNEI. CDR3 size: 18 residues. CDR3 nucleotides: TGTGCCAGCAGTGACGACGTACTAAAATCCTTGAGCACAGATACGCAGTATTTT. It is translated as CASSDDVLKSLSTDTQYF.

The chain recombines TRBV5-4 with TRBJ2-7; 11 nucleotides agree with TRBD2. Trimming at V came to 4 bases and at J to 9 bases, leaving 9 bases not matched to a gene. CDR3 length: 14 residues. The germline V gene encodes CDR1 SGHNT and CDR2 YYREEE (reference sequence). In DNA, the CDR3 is TGTGCCAGCAGCGATCTAGCGGGGGGTGGGGTGCAGTACTTC. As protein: CASSDLAGGGVQYF.

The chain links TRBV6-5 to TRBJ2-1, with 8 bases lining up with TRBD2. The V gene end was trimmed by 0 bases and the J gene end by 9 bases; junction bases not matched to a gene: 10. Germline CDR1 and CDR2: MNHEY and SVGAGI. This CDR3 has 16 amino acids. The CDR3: CASSYSYPGGQGEQFF. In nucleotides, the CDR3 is TGTGCCAGCAGTTACTCGTATCCGGGGGGGCAGGGTGAGCAGTTCTTC.

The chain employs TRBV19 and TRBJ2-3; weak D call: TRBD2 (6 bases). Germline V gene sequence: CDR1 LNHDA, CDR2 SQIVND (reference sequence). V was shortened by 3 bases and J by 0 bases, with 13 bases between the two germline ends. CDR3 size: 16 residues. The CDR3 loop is CASSIATSLSTDTQYF. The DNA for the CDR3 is TGTGCCAGTAGTATCGCCACTAGCCTTAGCACAGATACGCAGTATTTT.

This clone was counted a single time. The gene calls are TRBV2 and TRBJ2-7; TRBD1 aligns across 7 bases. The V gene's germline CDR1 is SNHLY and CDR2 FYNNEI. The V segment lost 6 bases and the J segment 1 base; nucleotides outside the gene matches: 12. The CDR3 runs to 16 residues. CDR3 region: CASRVPGTTGSYEQYF. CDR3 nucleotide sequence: TGTGCCAGCAGAGTTCCGGGGACGACAGGGTCCTACGAGCAGTACTTC.

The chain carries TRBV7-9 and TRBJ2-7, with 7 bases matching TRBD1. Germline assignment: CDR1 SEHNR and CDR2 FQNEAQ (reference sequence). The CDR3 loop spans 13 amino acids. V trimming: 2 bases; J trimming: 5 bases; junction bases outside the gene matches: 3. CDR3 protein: CASSLWQGDEQYF. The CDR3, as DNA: TGTGCCAGCAGCTTATGGCAGGGGGACGAGCAGTACTTC.

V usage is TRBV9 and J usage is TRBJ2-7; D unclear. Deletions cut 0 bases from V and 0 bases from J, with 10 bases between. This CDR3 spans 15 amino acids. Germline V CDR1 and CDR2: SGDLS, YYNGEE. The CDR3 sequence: CASSVAPGNSYEQYF. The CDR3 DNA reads TGTGCCAGCAGCGTAGCGCCTGGAAACTCCTACGAGCAGTACTTC.

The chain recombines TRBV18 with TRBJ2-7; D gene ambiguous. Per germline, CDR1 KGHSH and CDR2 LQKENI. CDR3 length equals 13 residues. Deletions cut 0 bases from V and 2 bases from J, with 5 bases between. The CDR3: CASSPPTAYEQYF. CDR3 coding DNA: TGTGCCAGCTCACCACCGACGGCCTACGAGCAGTACTTC.

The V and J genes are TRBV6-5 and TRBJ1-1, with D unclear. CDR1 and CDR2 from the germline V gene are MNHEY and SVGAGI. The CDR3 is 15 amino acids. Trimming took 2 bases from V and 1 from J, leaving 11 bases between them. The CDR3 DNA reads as TGTGCCAGCAGTTACATCTTGGCAGCGAACACTGAAGCTTTCTTT. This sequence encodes CASSYILAANTEAFF.

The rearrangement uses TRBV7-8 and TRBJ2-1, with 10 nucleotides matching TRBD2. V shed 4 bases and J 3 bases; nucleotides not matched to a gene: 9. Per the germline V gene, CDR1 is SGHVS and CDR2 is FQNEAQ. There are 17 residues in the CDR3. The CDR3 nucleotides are TGTGCCAGCAGCTGGTTAACTAGCGGGACCTTCTACAATGAGCAGTTCTTC. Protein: CASSWLTSGTFYNEQFF.